Listed below are T cell receptor beta chains from one sample, sequenced in a study of sequential checkpoint blockade in melanoma. TCRdb's copy holds only in-frame clones and misses some; the assay was immunoSEQ multiplex PCR. Here the sample spans about 900 clones, approximately 20% being singletons. The material was tumor tissue (inferred from file names), obtained from a patient given nivolumab and ipilimumab in sequence. These receptors were collected from a human donor with melanoma. Each CDR3 is given with its conserved first and last residue. Fields, in order: clone size, J gene, V gene, CDR3 length, CDR3 protein. Clone size is not always given. Where it is, it says once, few, many or a class for expanded clones.

NA | TRBJ2-7 | TRBV10-2 | 16 | CASSTSGYPHSYEQYF
NA | TRBJ2-2 | TRBV19 | 18 | CASSPTPGTGGLTGELFF
NA | TRBJ1-1 | TRBV6-8 | 14 | CASSYGQEWTEAFF
NA | TRBJ2-4 | TRBV10-2 | 18 | CATTQSGRYRGAKNIQYF
medium-sized | TRBJ2-3 | TRBV11-3 | 16 | CASSLKRGIGTDTQYF
NA | TRBJ2-3 | TRBV29-1 | 12 | CSVWQLTDTQYF
medium-sized | TRBJ2-1 | TRBV4-1 | 19 | CASSHPGLKRGLDRNEQFF
NA | TRBJ2-7 | TRBV5-1 | 16 | CASSPGQGGISHEQYF
medium-sized | TRBJ2-7 | TRBV11-3 | 14 | CASSLQGGDYEQYF
NA | TRBJ2-7 | TRBV6-1 | 14 | CASSEGPHGGEQYF